The 20 T cell receptor beta chains below all came from one sample that was sequenced in a study of blood T cell repertoires in COVID-19. Sequenced by immunoSEQ multiplex PCR; TCRdb stores in-frame clones only, minus some. Among roughly 150,000 clones listed, 78% were seen once. Sequencing was done on a sample of PBMCs or T cells enriched from blood (not recorded which). The receptors stem from a woman in her fifties or sixties who had recovered from COVID-19.

The chain employs TRBV7-9 and TRBJ2-2; weak D call: TRBD2 (6 bases). CDR3 size: 17 residues. In germline, CDR1 is SEHNR, CDR2 FQNEAQ (reference sequence). V was clipped by 5 bases and J by 0 bases, with 16 bases between them. In DNA form, the CDR3 reads TGTGCCAGCAGCACACCCTTGGGGGGAGCGAACACCGGGGAGCTGTTTTTT. Translating it yields CASSTPLGGANTGELFF.

J is TRBJ2-7 and V is TRBV3-1 (or the pseudogene TRBV3-2); 8 bases fit TRBD2. Germline loops: CDR1 LGHDT, CDR2 YNNKEL (reference sequence). Unmatched junction bases numbered 13, after V lost 5 bases and J lost 7 bases. This CDR3 spans 15 amino acids. The CDR3 spells CASSGGAGVKWEQYF. The DNA for the CDR3 is TGTGCCAGCAGCGGAGGAGCGGGGGTAAAGTGGGAGCAGTACTTC.

The V and J genes are TRBV6-1 and TRBJ2-7, with D perhaps TRBD1 (6 bases). V gave up 4 bases and J gave up 4 bases, with 20 bases separating them. CDR3 length: 16 amino acids. Germline lookup yields CDR1 MNHNS and CDR2 SASEGT. The CDR3 bases are TGTGCCAGCAGTGGCTTTGTTGGCAGGGGCATGTACGAGCAGTACTTC. It yields the protein CASSGFVGRGMYEQYF.

The V and J genes are TRBV2 and TRBJ2-2, with D perhaps TRBD2 (6 bases). Deletions cut 6 bases from V and 7 bases from J, with 15 bases between. CDR1 SNHLY and CDR2 FYNNEI come from the germline V gene. This CDR3 comprises 14 residues. CDR3 in DNA: TGTGCCAGCAGGGACCTTTTAGCGGTCGGGGAGCTGTTTTTT. Protein sequence: CASRDLLAVGELFF.

The rearrangement uses TRBV5-1 and TRBJ1-1; D is undetermined. The CDR3 has 16 residues. The germline V gene has CDR1 SGHRS and CDR2 YFSETQ. The V and J ends lost 1 base and 1 base respectively, with 14 bases between them. DNA for the CDR3: TGCGCCAGCAGCTTGAAAGACACAATCGCGAACACTGAAGCTTTCTTT. It specifies CASSLKDTIANTEAFF.

This clone was detected once. Here the CDR3 omits its conserved ending phenylalanine or tryptophan, so a read error is the likely source. Because the CDR3's place on the DNA is in doubt, the DNA is left out and the CDR3 is given as listed by TCRdb. The V and J genes are TRBV6-1 and TRBJ1-1; the listed D gene, TRBD1, was not tested against the DNA. With termini counted, the CDR3 has 10 amino acids. Germline CDR1 MNHNS, CDR2 SASEGT. The CDR3: CASSDPQGDL.

The chain has TRBV6-5 and TRBJ2-3, with D possibly TRBD2 on 5 matching bases. V was shortened by 7 bases and J by 4 bases, with 15 bases between the two germline ends. Germline values: CDR1 MNHEY, CDR2 SVGAGI. The CDR3 runs to 14 residues. The CDR3 nucleotides read TGTGCCAGCATTGGGCCTATCGGGGCAGATACGCAGTATTTT. It encodes CASIGPIGADTQYF.

The rearrangement uses TRBV19 and TRBJ1-2, with D tentatively TRBD1 (5 bases). The CDR3 has 13 residues. Trimming removed 5 bases at V and 4 bases at J, with 11 bases between. Germline loops: CDR1 LNHDA, CDR2 SQIVND (reference sequence). This chain's CDR3 is CASSYADIYGYTF. CDR3 in DNA: TGTGCCAGTAGTTACGCGGACATCTATGGCTACACCTTC.

This chain links TRBV3-1 (or the pseudogene TRBV3-2) with TRBJ1-2, with 8 bases identical to TRBD1. The V gene's germline CDR1 is LGHDT and CDR2 YNNKEL (reference sequence). Unmatched junction bases numbered 5, after V lost 2 bases and J lost 0 bases. The CDR3 has 16 residues. The CDR3 nucleotides read TGTGCCAGCAGCCAATTGGGGACAGGAGCTAACTATGGCTACACCTTC. Its translation is CASSQLGTGANYGYTF.

The V call is TRBV10-2, the J call TRBJ1-1; TRBD1 matches at 10 bases. The CDR3 sequence is 15 residues long. Germline CDR1 and CDR2: WSHSY and SAAADI. With 7 bases clipped from V and 1 base from J, the junction kept 6 bases outside the gene matches. In DNA, the CDR3 is TGCGCCAGCATACTTCGGACAGGGGGGAACACTGAAGCTTTCTTT. Translation: CASILRTGGNTEAFF.

This clone appeared once. The V and J genes are TRBV5-1 and TRBJ2-3, with a possible D match to TRBD2 (6 bases). Deletions cut 3 bases from V and 6 bases from J, with 17 bases between. This CDR3 has 15 amino acids. Germline CDR1 SGHRS, CDR2 YFSETQ. As DNA, the CDR3 is TGCGCCAGCAGCTCCGGGACTGACGTACGGGATACGCAGTATTTT. Its protein is CASSSGTDVRDTQYF.

This clone was recorded a few times. This chain links TRBV15 with TRBJ1-1, with D possibly being TRBD1 (6 bases). CDR1 is LNHNV, CDR2 YYDKDF, per germline (reference sequence). V was pared by 8 bases and J by 4 bases, with 14 bases between. The CDR3 consists of 13 residues. DNA for the CDR3: TGTGCCACCTATAAGAGGGGGGGCACTGAAGCTTTCTTT. This codes for CATYKRGGTEAFF.

With respect to this clone: Its ends do not fully match the called genes, so a read error is possible. The chain uses TRBV9 and TRBJ2-7, with D possibly being TRBD2 (9 bases). The length of the CDR3 is 19 residues. Germline CDR1 SGDLS, CDR2 YYNGEE. CDR3 in amino acids: CARSASGGGGARGWDEQYF. As DNA, the CDR3 is TGTGCCCGCAGCGCCTCAGGGGGCGGGGGGGCCCGTGGATGGGACGAGCAGTACTTC.

This clone was observed a few times. DNA of the CDR3: TGTGCCAGCAGCTTAGGCAGGGGCTACGAGCAGTACGTC. This translates into CASSLGRGYEQYV. The chain carries TRBV11-3 and TRBJ2-7; TRBD1 might be the D (6 bases). This CDR3 region has 13 residues. Trimming shortened V by 1 base and J by 3 bases, and 7 bases separated the two germline ends. Looked up from germline, CDR1 is SGHNT and CDR2 is YENEEA.

This clone was observed a handful of times. This rearrangement joins TRBV12-5 to TRBJ2-1; TRBD2 matches 9 bases. The trim removed 6 bases at V and 7 bases at J, leaving 4 bases unmatched. The CDR3 loop spans 13 amino acids. Germline CDR1 is LGHNT and CDR2 is FRNRAP. Written as DNA, the CDR3 is TGTGCTAGTGGCTCAGCGGGGGGTAATGAGCAGTTCTTC. Protein product: CASGSAGGNEQFF.

The J gene is TRBJ1-2, the V gene TRBV18, with D maybe TRBD1 (6 bases). CDR1 KGHSH and CDR2 LQKENI come from the germline V gene. The CDR3 covers 16 residues. The V end was cut by 6 bases, the J end by 0 bases, with 17 bases between. CDR3 bases: TGTGCCAGCTCCCCCAAAACGGGACAAGCTAACTATGGCTACACCTTC. As protein: CASSPKTGQANYGYTF. Full variable domain (missing parts from reference TRBV18 and TRBJ1-2): NAGVMQNPRHLVRRRGQEARLRCSPMKGHSHVYWYRQLPEEGLKFMVYLQKENIIDESGMPKERFSAEFPKEGPSILRIQQVVRGDSAAYFCASSPKTGQANYGYTFGSGTRLTVV.

V usage is TRBV7-8 and J usage is TRBJ1-3, with D unresolved. V was clipped by 4 bases and J by 4 bases, with 11 bases between them. The germline V gene encodes CDR1 SGHVS and CDR2 FQNEAQ. The CDR3 runs to 14 residues. CDR3 sequence reads: CASSSPSEGNTIYF. CDR3 sequence (DNA): TGTGCCAGCAGCTCCCCCTCGGAGGGAAACACCATATATTTT.

The chain links TRBV5-4 to TRBJ1-1, with D possibly matching TRBD1 (5 bases). CDR3 length: 15 residues. Germline V gives CDR1 SGHNT, CDR2 YYREEE (reference sequence). V lost 4 bases and J 6 bases, leaving 19 bases between the germline ends. The CDR3 protein is CASSRSVGGVAEAFF. The DNA for the CDR3 is TGTGCCAGCAGCCGTTCCGTGGGGGGGGTCGCTGAAGCTTTCTTT. Complete variable domain (other parts from reference TRBV5-4 and TRBJ1-1): ETGVTQSPTHLIKTRGQQVTLRCSSQSGHNTVSWYQQALGQGPQFIFQYYREEENGRGNFPPRFSGLQFPNYSSELNVNALELDDSALYLCASSRSVGGVAEAFFGQGTRLTVV.

V and J are TRBV29-1 and TRBJ2-7, with TRBD1 matching 8 bases. Germline CDR1 reads SQVTM; CDR2 reads ANQGSEA. J lost 3 bases, V lost 8 bases, and 9 bases had no gene match. This CDR3 spans 13 amino acids. The CDR3 coding sequence is TGCAGCTGCCTTGGACAGGGAAACTACGAGCAGTACTTC. Protein: CSCLGQGNYEQYF.

This clone was recorded a few times. The chain employs TRBV19 and TRBJ2-1, with D possibly matching TRBD2 (7 bases). The germline V gene encodes CDR1 LNHDA and CDR2 SQIVND (reference sequence). The CDR3 spans 16 residues. V dropped 7 bases and J dropped 5 bases, with 21 bases sitting between them. In DNA form, the CDR3 reads TGTGCCAGTACCGATACCGAGGGGGGGCGCGACAATGAGCAGTTCTTC. This sequence encodes CASTDTEGGRDNEQFF.